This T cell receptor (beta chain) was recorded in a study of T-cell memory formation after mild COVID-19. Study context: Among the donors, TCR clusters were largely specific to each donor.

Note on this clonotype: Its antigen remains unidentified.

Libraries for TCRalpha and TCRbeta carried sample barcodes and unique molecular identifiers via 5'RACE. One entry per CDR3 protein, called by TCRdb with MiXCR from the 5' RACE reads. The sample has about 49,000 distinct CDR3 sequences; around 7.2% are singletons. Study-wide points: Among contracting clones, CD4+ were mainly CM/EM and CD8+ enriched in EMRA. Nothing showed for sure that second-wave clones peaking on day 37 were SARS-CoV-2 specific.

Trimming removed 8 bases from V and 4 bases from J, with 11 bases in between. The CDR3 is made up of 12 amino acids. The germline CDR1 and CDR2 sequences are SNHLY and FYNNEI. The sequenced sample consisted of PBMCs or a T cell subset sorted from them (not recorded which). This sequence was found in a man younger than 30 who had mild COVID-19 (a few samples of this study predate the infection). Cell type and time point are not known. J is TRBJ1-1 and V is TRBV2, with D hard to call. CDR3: CASFRVGTEAFF. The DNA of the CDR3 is TGTGCCAGCTTCCGGGTGGGCACTGAAGCTTTCTTT.